This TCR beta chain is drawn from a study of response to subunit inactivated influenza vaccine. TCRdb re-called the RT-PCR reads through MiXCR, storing one row per CDR3 protein. The sample includes approximately 500,000 distinct CDR3 sequences, around 21% of them seen just once. Germline CDR1 SNHLY, CDR2 FYNNEI. V trimming: 8 bases; J trimming: 2 bases; junction bases outside the gene matches: 4. The CDR3 has 14 amino acids. The sample was also reused in another study, on T cells expressing NK-cell markers. That paper adds: cDNA encoding TCR beta was synthesized via 5'RACE template switching incorporating UMIs. Sequencing of TCR beta repertoires drew on sorted CD3+CD56+NKG2C+, CD3+CD56+NKG2C- and CD3+CD56-NKG2C+ T cells. Seven donors tested HCMV-seropositive and one tested seronegative among the eight sequenced. Roughly 6 donors had dominant NKG2C+ clonotypes that comprised about 1.0-7.5% of their CD8+ T cells.

Sequencing was performed on CD4+ T cells sorted from PBMCs, taken roughly 12 days after vaccination. The chain links TRBV2 to TRBJ2-5, with 11 bases fitting TRBD2. The receptor's source is a man aged 50-60 years who received an inactivated influenza vaccine. In DNA, the CDR3 is TGTGCCAGCGTAGCGGGGGGGCGACAAGAGACCCAGTACTTC. Its protein is CASVAGGRQETQYF.